The TCR beta chain described here comes from a study of OX40 agonist ivuxolimab in advanced cancers. Clones were sequenced by immunoSEQ multiplex PCR, and TCRdb holds only the in-frame ones, with some missing. The table has around 77,000 clones, 80% to 90% seen once. The CDR3 consists of 13 residues. CDR1 is KGHSH and CDR2 is LQKENI in the germline V gene. V lost 0 bases and J lost 7, with 7 bases in between. Patients were ruled out by autoimmune disease history or systemic immunosuppression. The input for sequencing was CD4+ or CD8+ T cells sorted from blood, taken in a trial of the OX40 agonist ivuxolimab. This sequence originates from an adult with an advanced solid tumor such as melanoma, head and neck, liver or kidney cancer. The chain is built from TRBV18 and TRBJ2-1; D unresolved. CDR3 loop: CASSPPGWNEQFF. In DNA, the CDR3 is TGTGCCAGCTCACCACCGGGTTGGAATGAGCAGTTCTTC.